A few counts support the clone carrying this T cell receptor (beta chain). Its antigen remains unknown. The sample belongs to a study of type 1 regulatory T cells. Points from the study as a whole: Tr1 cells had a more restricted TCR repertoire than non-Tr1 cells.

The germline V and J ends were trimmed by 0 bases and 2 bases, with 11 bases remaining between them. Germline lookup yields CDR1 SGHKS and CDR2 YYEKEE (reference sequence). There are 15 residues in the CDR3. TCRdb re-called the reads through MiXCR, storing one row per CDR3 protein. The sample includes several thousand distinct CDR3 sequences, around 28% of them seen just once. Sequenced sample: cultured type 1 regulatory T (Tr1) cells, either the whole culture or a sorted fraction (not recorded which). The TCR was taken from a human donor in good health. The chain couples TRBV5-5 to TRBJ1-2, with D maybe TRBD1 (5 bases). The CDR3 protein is CASSLVRAFNYGYTF. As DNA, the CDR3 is TGTGCCAGCAGCTTGGTCAGGGCTTTCAACTATGGCTACACCTTC.